These 27 T cell receptor beta chains share one sample of origin, sequenced in a study of cytomegalovirus exposure and HLA in healthy donors. PCR employed 60 Vbeta and 13 Jbeta primers. Sequencing was performed with immunoSEQ multiplex PCR; in TCRdb, only in-frame clones are kept and a portion is missing. Of 120,000 or so clones listed, about 75% were seen once; the top ten hold less than 3%. Sequencing was carried out using PBMCs. Source of these receptors: a woman aged 40 to 50 in good health and CMV-seropositive.

The CDR3 spells CASSAGTGGVDTQYF. In DNA, the CDR3 is TGTGCCAGCAGCGCCGGGACAGGGGGCGTGGATACGCAGTATTTT. The chain couples TRBV5-4 to TRBJ2-3; 12 positions agree with TRBD1. From germline, CDR1 is SGHNT and CDR2 YYREEE (reference sequence). The CDR3 runs to 15 residues. V shed 4 bases and J 6 bases; nucleotides not matched to a gene: 6.

This clone turned up a few times. This chain connects TRBV18 to TRBJ1-2; 7 nucleotides match TRBD1. The trim removed 1 base at V and 6 bases at J, leaving 5 bases unmatched. Germline V lookup: CDR1 KGHSH, CDR2 LQKENI. The CDR3 is made up of 14 amino acids. The CDR3 DNA follows: TGTGCCAGCTCACCACAGGGGGCGCAAGATGGCTACACCTTC. The encoded protein is CASSPQGAQDGYTF. The full variable domain, completed using reference TRBV18 and TRBJ1-2, is NAGVMQNPRHLVRRRGQEARLRCSPMKGHSHVYWYRQLPEEGLKFMVYLQKENIIDESGMPKERFSAEFPKEGPSILRIQQVVRGDSAAYFCASSPQGAQDGYTFGSGTRLTVV.

This clone was seen a few times. The chain recombines TRBV28 with TRBJ1-1; 9 bases are shared with TRBD1. Trimming removed 3 bases from V and 10 bases from J; junction bases left unmatched: 6. Germline-derived CDR1 and CDR2 are MDHEN and SYDVKM. The CDR3 is 13 residues long. This chain's CDR3 is CASSFSDRGIAFF. CDR3 nucleotides: TGTGCCAGCAGTTTCTCCGACAGGGGGATAGCTTTCTTT. Complete variable domain (other parts from reference TRBV28 and TRBJ1-1): DVKVTQSSRYLVKRTGEKVFLECVQDMDHENMFWYRQDPGLGLRLIYFSYDVKMKEKGDIPEGYSVSREKKERFSLILESASTNQTSMYLCASSFSDRGIAFFGQGTRLTVV.

J is TRBJ2-1 and V is TRBV7-3, with no clear D. The CDR3 runs to 14 residues. Deletions cut 8 bases from V and 0 bases from J, with 11 bases between. CDR1 SGHTA and CDR2 FQGTGA come from the germline V gene. The CDR3 region is CASARSPSYNEQFF. The CDR3 region has the DNA TGTGCCAGCGCACGGAGTCCCTCCTACAATGAGCAGTTCTTC.

This clone was recorded once. The chain is built from TRBV7-6 and TRBJ1-4; D gene unclear. CDR3 size: 13 residues. Trimming left V 2 bases short and J 4 bases short, with 5 bases between. Germline V gene sequence: CDR1 SGHVS, CDR2 FNYEAQ. The CDR3 sequence is CASSLRLNEKLFF. The DNA for the CDR3 is TGTGCCAGCAGCTTAAGACTTAATGAAAAACTGTTTTTT. Full variable domain (outside the CDR3, taken from reference TRBV7-6 and TRBJ1-4): GAGVSQSPRYKVTKRGQDVALRCDPISGHVSLYWYRQALGQGPEFLTYFNYEAQQDKSGLPNDRFSAERPEGSISTLTIQRTEQRDSAMYRCASSLRLNEKLFFGSGTQLSVL.

This clone appeared a single time. The chain employs TRBV6-6 and TRBJ2-3; 11 nucleotides match TRBD1. V shed 2 bases and J 5 bases; nucleotides not matched to a gene: 6. The CDR3 loop spans 16 amino acids. Germline CDR1 MNHNY, CDR2 SVGAGI (reference sequence). The CDR3 DNA follows: TGTGCCAGCAGTTACGGCGGACAGGGGGCCAAAGATACGCAGTATTTT. This sequence encodes CASSYGGQGAKDTQYF.

The rearrangement links TRBV18 to TRBJ2-1, with a possible D match to TRBD1 (5 bases). The CDR3 covers 17 residues. V shed 0 bases and J shed 2 bases, with 14 bases lying between them. In germline, CDR1 is KGHSH, CDR2 LQKENI. In nucleotides, the CDR3 is TGTGCCAGCTCACCACCTGGACACTACGGCACCTACAATGAGCAGTTCTTC. This translates into CASSPPGHYGTYNEQFF.

There are a few counts of this clone. The V gene is TRBV9, the J gene TRBJ2-1; 8 nucleotides match TRBD1. Germline loops: CDR1 SGDLS, CDR2 YYNGEE. This CDR3 comprises 16 residues. J gave up 2 bases and V 4 bases, and 8 bases lay outside the gene matches. CDR3: CASSIGTGRTYNEQFF. CDR3 in DNA: TGTGCCAGCAGCATTGGGACAGGCCGGACCTACAATGAGCAGTTCTTC.

V and J are TRBV7-6 and TRBJ1-1, with D perhaps TRBD1 (6 bases). With 2 bases removed from V and 4 bases from J, the gap between germline ends came to 8 bases. The CDR3 spans 13 residues. Germline CDR1 SGHVS, CDR2 FNYEAQ. The CDR3 nucleotides are TGTGCCAGCAGCTTACAAGGGGGCACTGAAGCTTTCTTT. Amino acids: CASSLQGGTEAFF.

This clone has more than one count but fewer than ten. This chain links TRBV5-6 with TRBJ1-1; D is unclear. Germline assignment: CDR1 SGHDT and CDR2 YYEEEE. V lost 0 bases and J lost 1, with 7 bases in between. The CDR3 spans 14 residues. The CDR3: CASSLVNRNTEAFF. As DNA, the CDR3 is TGTGCCAGCAGCTTGGTTAACAGGAACACTGAAGCTTTCTTT.

Points on this clone: In the same sample, other DNA sequences code for this CDR3. The CDR3, as DNA: TGTGCCAGCAGTTTATTGGCTGGCACAGATACGCAGTATTTT. Translated: CASSLLAGTDTQYF. The J gene is TRBJ2-3, the V gene TRBV27; D not resolved. With 1 base removed from V and 1 base from J, the gap between germline ends came to 6 bases. The germline V gene encodes CDR1 MNHEY and CDR2 SMNVEV (reference sequence). CDR3 length equals 14 residues.

The chain joins TRBV19 to TRBJ2-2, with 10 bases matching TRBD2. Trimming cost V 2 bases and J 3 bases; bases outside gene matches: 0. The CDR3 contains 15 residues. The germline V gene encodes CDR1 LNHDA and CDR2 SQIVND (reference sequence). CDR3 nucleotides: TGTGCCAGTAGTATACTAGCGGGAGACACCGGGGAGCTGTTTTTT. Its protein product is CASSILAGDTGELFF. Full variable domain (remainder filled in from reference TRBV19 and TRBJ2-2): DGGITQSPKYLFRKEGQNVTLSCEQNLNHDAMYWYRQDPGQGLRLIYYSQIVNDFQKGDIAEGYSVSREKKESFPLTVTSAQKNPTAFYLCASSILAGDTGELFFGEGSRLTVL.

V usage is TRBV27 and J usage is TRBJ2-1, with D possibly being TRBD2 (6 bases). Per germline, CDR1 MNHEY and CDR2 SMNVEV (reference sequence). The V end lost 5 bases, the J end lost 0 bases, and 8 bases lay between the germline ends. CDR3 size: 14 residues. CDR3: CASSRRDSYNEQFF. The CDR3 DNA is TGTGCCAGCAGTCGGAGGGACTCCTACAATGAGCAGTTCTTC.

This clone has just a few counts. This chain uses TRBV5-6 with TRBJ1-5; 8 nucleotides match TRBD1. CDR3 length: 13 residues. After removal of 4 bases from V and 7 bases from J, the junction contained 4 bases not matched to a gene. Germline assignment: CDR1 SGHDT and CDR2 YYEEEE. The DNA of the CDR3 is TGTGCCAGCAGCATAGACAGGGGCCAGCCCCAGCATTTT. Translating it yields CASSIDRGQPQHF.

In its sample, this clone was seen a few times. The V call is TRBV6-5, the J call TRBJ1-5; D not resolved. CDR1 and CDR2 from the germline V gene are MNHEY and SVGAGI. There are 14 residues in the CDR3. The V gene lost 10 bases and the J gene lost 1 base, with 14 bases spanning the gap. CDR3 amino acids: CATRVGSSNQPQHF. Written as DNA, the CDR3 is TGTGCCACCCGGGTCGGGTCGAGCAATCAGCCCCAGCATTTT.

The chain employs TRBV7-9 and TRBJ2-1, with D possibly being TRBD1 (5 bases). The V end was cut by 10 bases, the J end by 6 bases, with 13 bases between. Germline V gene data show CDR1 as SEHNR and CDR2 as FQNEAQ (reference sequence). This CDR3 region has 12 residues. CDR3 sequence reads: CAIDRPSNEQFF. In nucleotides, the CDR3 is TGTGCCATTGACAGACCCAGCAATGAGCAGTTCTTC.

V is TRBV28 and J is TRBJ1-1; D unclear. The CDR3 is made up of 12 amino acids. The V and J ends lost 3 bases and 11 bases respectively, with 13 bases between them. CDR1 is MDHEN and CDR2 is SYDVKM in the germline V gene. CDR3 region: CASSFGVMEAFF. For the CDR3, the DNA is TGTGCCAGCAGTTTCGGGGTCATGGAGGCTTTCTTT.

The rearrangement joins TRBV2 to TRBJ2-1; 13 bases agree with TRBD2. The junction had 7 bases not matched to a gene; V was cut back by 10 bases and J by 7 bases. The CDR3 runs to 14 residues. CDR1 is SNHLY, CDR2 FYNNEI, per germline. CDR3 DNA sequence: TGTGCCAAAACGGGACTAGCGGGAACGAATGAGCAGTTCTTC. This codes for CAKTGLAGTNEQFF.

This chain connects TRBV30 to TRBJ2-5; a possible D gene is TRBD2 (5 bases). V was trimmed by 3 bases and J by 2 bases, leaving 13 bases between them. The CDR3 is 14 amino acids. In germline, CDR1 is GTSNPN, CDR2 SVGIG (reference sequence). CDR3 bases: TGTGCCTGGAGCGCGGGTCTAGGTCAAGAGACCCAGTACTTC. It is translated as CAWSAGLGQETQYF. The complete variable domain, with remaining parts taken from reference TRBV30 and TRBJ2-5, reads SQTIHQWPATLVQPVGSPLSLECTVEGTSNPNLYWYRQAAGRGLQLLFYSVGIGQISSEVPQNLSASRPQDRQFILSSKKLLLSDSGFYLCAWSAGLGQETQYFGPGTRLLVL.

This chain links TRBV19 with TRBJ1-1; D unclear. Trimming left V 1 base short and J 0 bases short, with 12 bases between. The germline V gene has CDR1 LNHDA and CDR2 SQIVND (reference sequence). The CDR3 extends over 16 amino acids. The CDR3 bases are TGTGCCAGTAGTATAGCCCCGGGTTCTATGAACACTGAAGCTTTCTTT. Amino acids: CASSIAPGSMNTEAFF.

The chain recombines TRBV4-2 with TRBJ2-7; tentatively, D is TRBD1 (5 bases). With 0 bases removed from V and 2 bases from J, the gap between germline ends came to 8 bases. This CDR3 contains 14 residues. Germline assignment: CDR1 LGHNA and CDR2 YNFKEQ. In nucleotides, the CDR3 is TGTGCCAGCAGCCAAGATGTGACAGCCTACGAGCAGTACTTC. Translating it yields CASSQDVTAYEQYF.

This clone was counted a single time. This sequence joins TRBV19 and TRBJ2-7; 10 nucleotides align to TRBD2. The CDR3 length is 14 residues. Germline lookup yields CDR1 LNHDA and CDR2 SQIVND (reference sequence). The trim removed 3 bases at V and 3 bases at J, leaving 2 bases unmatched. As DNA, the CDR3 is TGTGCCAGTAGTATTACTAGCGGGAACTACGAGCAGTACTTC. This encodes CASSITSGNYEQYF.

The chain has TRBV27 and TRBJ2-3, with a possible D match to TRBD1 (5 bases). Per the germline V gene, CDR1 is MNHEY and CDR2 is SMNVEV (reference sequence). V was pared by 4 bases and J by 2 bases, with 16 bases between. This CDR3 spans 16 amino acids. CDR3 DNA: TGTGCCAGCAGTTCAGGACAAAAATCGTTCACAGATACGCAGTATTTT. This encodes CASSSGQKSFTDTQYF.

The rearrangement links TRBV7-2 to TRBJ2-3, with unresolved D. The germline V and J ends were trimmed by 1 base and 8 bases, with 16 bases remaining between them. This CDR3 is built from 15 residues. The V gene's germline CDR1 is SGHTA and CDR2 FQGNSA. The CDR3 loop is CASSLDGQVQVTQYF. The CDR3 DNA reads as TGTGCCAGCAGCTTAGATGGCCAAGTTCAAGTTACGCAGTATTTT.

This chain uses TRBV28 with TRBJ1-2; D call uncertain. The V end lost 8 bases, the J end lost 7 bases, and 17 bases lay between the germline ends. The CDR3 loop spans 13 amino acids. From germline, CDR1 is MDHEN and CDR2 SYDVKM. The CDR3 reads CASYLRADGGYTF. The CDR3 DNA reads TGTGCCAGCTACTTGAGGGCGGACGGTGGCTACACCTTC.

The chain carries TRBV30 and TRBJ1-1; possible D gene TRBD1, 5 bases. Germline CDR1 GTSNPN, CDR2 SVGIG (reference sequence). The V end lost 4 bases, the J end lost 0 bases, and 12 bases lay between the germline ends. The CDR3 has 14 residues. The CDR3 loop reads CAWIWGGLNTEAFF. As DNA, the CDR3 is TGTGCCTGGATTTGGGGGGGACTGAACACTGAAGCTTTCTTT.

This clone was detected only a few times. This chain connects TRBV6-5 to TRBJ2-7, with TRBD2 identical over 8 bases. Germline CDR1 MNHEY, CDR2 SVGAGI. This CDR3 has 16 amino acids. After removal of 2 bases from V and 2 bases from J, the junction contained 8 bases not matched to a gene. CDR3 sequence: CASSYTQTGGPYEQYF. The CDR3 nucleotides read TGTGCCAGCAGTTACACCCAGACGGGAGGGCCCTACGAGCAGTACTTC.